A selection of T cell receptor beta chains follows, all from one sample in a study of blood T cell repertoires in COVID-19. Using immunoSEQ multiplex PCR, the repertoire was profiled, and TCRdb retains in-frame clones only, with some absent. The sample gives tens of thousands of clones, more than 80% of which show up once; under 8% is in the top ten. The sample taken for sequencing was peripheral blood. The receptors stem from a human donor in a cohort sampled during active COVID-19. Both conserved end residues are part of each CDR3. Each record gives: CDR3 protein, CDR3 DNA, clone size, V gene, J gene, D gene. The D gene is left open where the match is weak. Rows may omit the clone size; those that give it use once, few, many or a size class.

CDR3 protein: CASSLTGDDTEAFF
CDR3 DNA: TGTGCCAGCAGCCTGACAGGGGACGACACTGAAGCTTTCTTT
clone size: NA
V gene: TRBV3-1/TRBV3-2
J gene: TRBJ1-1
D gene: TRBD1

CDR3 protein: CASSPSETTGELFF
CDR3 DNA: TGTGCCAGCTCACCTAGCGAGACCACCGGGGAGCTGTTTTTT
clone size: NA
V gene: TRBV18
J gene: TRBJ2-2
D gene: NA

CDR3 protein: CATRPGGDYGYTF
CDR3 DNA: TGTGCCACCAGGCCGGGGGGCGACTATGGCTACACCTTC
clone size: NA
V gene: TRBV15
J gene: TRBJ1-2
D gene: NA

CDR3 protein: CASSSRTGQETQYF
CDR3 DNA: TGTGCCAGCAGCTCCCGGACAGGTCAAGAGACCCAGTACTTC
clone size: NA
V gene: TRBV9
J gene: TRBJ2-5
D gene: TRBD1

CDR3 protein: CASSRDRGVGGYTF
CDR3 DNA: TGTGCCAGTAGTAGAGACAGGGGAGTTGGGGGCTACACCTTC
clone size: NA
V gene: TRBV19
J gene: TRBJ1-2
D gene: TRBD1

CDR3 protein: CASSEARNTIYF
CDR3 DNA: TGTGCCAGCAGTGAAGCGCGGAACACCATATATTTT
clone size: NA
V gene: TRBV6-1
J gene: TRBJ1-3
D gene: NA

CDR3 protein: CASSISGYNEQFF
CDR3 DNA: TGTGCCAGTAGTATCTCCGGGTACAATGAGCAGTTCTTC
clone size: NA
V gene: TRBV19
J gene: TRBJ2-1
D gene: NA

CDR3 protein: CASSFGGSGYFSYNEQFF
CDR3 DNA: TGTGCCAGCAGCTTTGGCGGTAGCGGGTACTTCTCCTACAATGAGCAGTTCTTC
clone size: once
V gene: TRBV5-6
J gene: TRBJ2-1
D gene: TRBD2

CDR3 protein: CASSYGQGATEAFF
CDR3 DNA: TGTGCCAGCAGTTACGGACAGGGGGCTACTGAAGCTTTCTTT
clone size: NA
V gene: TRBV6-5
J gene: TRBJ1-1
D gene: TRBD1

CDR3 protein: CASSSDRVMNTEAFF
CDR3 DNA: TGTGCCAGCAGCTCGGACAGGGTTATGAACACTGAAGCTTTCTTT
clone size: NA
V gene: TRBV7-8
J gene: TRBJ1-1
D gene: TRBD1

CDR3 protein: CASSLDSRVEQYF
CDR3 DNA: TGTGCCAGCAGCCTAGACAGTCGAGTCGAGCAGTACTTC
clone size: NA
V gene: TRBV7-9
J gene: TRBJ2-7
D gene: NA

CDR3 protein: CASNTGSSYNSPLHF
CDR3 DNA: TGTGCCAGCAATACAGGGAGCTCCTATAATTCACCCCTCCACTTT
clone size: NA
V gene: TRBV6-6
J gene: TRBJ1-6
D gene: NA

CDR3 protein: CASSLPSEGTFTDTQYF
CDR3 DNA: TGTGCCAGCAGCCTTCCCAGTGAAGGGACTTTCACAGATACGCAGTATTTT
clone size: NA
V gene: TRBV5-6
J gene: TRBJ2-3
D gene: NA

CDR3 protein: CASGLPGTPKNIQYF
CDR3 DNA: TGTGCTAGTGGTTTGCCCGGGACACCCAAAAACATTCAGTACTTC
clone size: NA
V gene: TRBV12-5
J gene: TRBJ2-4
D gene: NA

CDR3 protein: CASSGTAGTGGVETQYF
CDR3 DNA: TGTGCCAGCAGCGGAACCGCCGGGACAGGGGGTGTGGAGACCCAGTACTTC
clone size: NA
V gene: TRBV9
J gene: TRBJ2-5
D gene: TRBD1

CDR3 protein: CASRVTSGSIYEQYF
CDR3 DNA: TGTGCCAGCAGAGTGACTAGCGGGAGTATTTACGAGCAGTACTTC
clone size: NA
V gene: TRBV2
J gene: TRBJ2-7
D gene: TRBD2

CDR3 protein: CASRRTGSNTGELFF
CDR3 DNA: TGTGCCAGCAGAAGGACAGGGAGTAACACCGGGGAGCTGTTTTTT
clone size: NA
V gene: TRBV6-5
J gene: TRBJ2-2
D gene: TRBD1

CDR3 protein: CASSELRDRGEQYF
CDR3 DNA: TGTGCCAGCAGTGAGCTCCGGGACAGGGGCGAGCAGTACTTC
clone size: NA
V gene: TRBV25-1
J gene: TRBJ2-7
D gene: TRBD1

CDR3 protein: CASSARTATNIQYF
CDR3 DNA: TGTGCCAGCAGCGCTCGGACAGCCACAAACATTCAGTACTTC
clone size: NA
V gene: TRBV9
J gene: TRBJ2-4
D gene: NA

CDR3 protein: CASSLTLALHEQFF
CDR3 DNA: TGTGCCAGCAGTCTGACCCTAGCCCTTCATGAGCAGTTCTTC
clone size: NA
V gene: TRBV6-5
J gene: TRBJ2-1
D gene: NA

CDR3 protein: CASSLGDSEGEEQFF
CDR3 DNA: TGTGCCAGCAGCCTAGGGGATAGCGAGGGGGAGGAGCAGTTCTTC
clone size: NA
V gene: TRBV11-3
J gene: TRBJ2-1
D gene: NA

CDR3 protein: CASSPDTATNEKLFF
CDR3 DNA: TGTGCCAGCAGCCCCGACACAGCAACTAATGAAAAACTGTTTTTT
clone size: NA
V gene: TRBV11-2
J gene: TRBJ1-4
D gene: NA

CDR3 protein: CASSLSPTHGYTF
CDR3 DNA: TGTGCCAGCAGCTTATCGCCAACTCATGGCTACACCTTC
clone size: NA
V gene: TRBV11-3
J gene: TRBJ1-2
D gene: NA

CDR3 protein: CASIEGGTTYEQYF
CDR3 DNA: TGTGCCAGCATCGAGGGAGGGACCACCTACGAGCAGTACTTC
clone size: NA
V gene: TRBV2
J gene: TRBJ2-7
D gene: TRBD2

CDR3 protein: CASSFATGGAGNTIYF
CDR3 DNA: TGTGCCAGCAGCTTCGCGACAGGGGGCGCCGGAAACACCATATATTTT
clone size: NA
V gene: TRBV7-2
J gene: TRBJ1-3
D gene: TRBD1

CDR3 protein: CASRGTGTGRTSEMF
CDR3 DNA: TGTGCCAGCAGAGGCACCGGGACAGGGAGGACTAGCGAGATGTTC
clone size: NA
V gene: TRBV5-6
J gene: TRBJ2-7
D gene: NA

CDR3 protein: CASSLGGGRQETQYF
CDR3 DNA: TGCGCCAGCAGCTTGGGGGGAGGCCGCCAAGAGACCCAGTACTTC
clone size: once
V gene: TRBV5-1
J gene: TRBJ2-5
D gene: NA

CDR3 protein: CASSMVGQGSYEQYF
CDR3 DNA: TGTGCCAGTAGTATGGTAGGACAGGGGTCCTACGAGCAGTACTTC
clone size: NA
V gene: TRBV19
J gene: TRBJ2-7
D gene: TRBD1

CDR3 protein: CASSVHGKETQYF
CDR3 DNA: TGTGCCAGTAGTGTTCACGGGAAGGAGACCCAGTACTTC
clone size: NA
V gene: TRBV19
J gene: TRBJ2-5
D gene: NA

CDR3 protein: CASRGGGIPEAFF
CDR3 DNA: TGTGCCAGCCGCGGGGGGGGTATCCCTGAAGCTTTCTTT
clone size: once
V gene: TRBV28
J gene: TRBJ1-1
D gene: NA

CDR3 protein: CASSLSGRGQPQHF
CDR3 DNA: TGTGCCAGCAGTTTATCAGGGCGGGGGCAGCCCCAGCATTTT
clone size: NA
V gene: TRBV27
J gene: TRBJ1-5
D gene: NA

CDR3 protein: CASSQDRQANTGELFF
CDR3 DNA: TGTGCCAGCAGCCAAGATCGTCAGGCTAACACCGGGGAGCTGTTTTTT
clone size: NA
V gene: TRBV4-2
J gene: TRBJ2-2
D gene: NA

CDR3 protein: CASNQRESNEQFF
CDR3 DNA: TGTGCCAGCAATCAAAGGGAGAGCAATGAGCAGTTCTTC
clone size: NA
V gene: TRBV5-8
J gene: TRBJ2-1
D gene: NA

CDR3 protein: CSVGQGLEQYF
CDR3 DNA: TGCAGCGTCGGACAGGGGCTTGAGCAGTACTTC
clone size: NA
V gene: TRBV29-1
J gene: TRBJ2-7
D gene: TRBD1

CDR3 protein: CASSQERGGNQPQHF
CDR3 DNA: TGTGCCAGCAGCCAAGAGCGGGGGGGCAATCAGCCCCAGCATTTT
clone size: NA
V gene: TRBV4-2
J gene: TRBJ1-5
D gene: NA

CDR3 protein: CASSPLGGDTQYF
CDR3 DNA: TGTGCCAGCTCACCATTAGGAGGAGATACGCAGTATTTT
clone size: NA
V gene: TRBV18
J gene: TRBJ2-3
D gene: NA

CDR3 protein: CASSLGRENIQYF
CDR3 DNA: TGTGCCAGCAGCTTAGGGCGGGAAAACATTCAGTACTTC
clone size: NA
V gene: TRBV7-6
J gene: TRBJ2-4
D gene: NA

CDR3 protein: CASTHSKRGNTGELFF
CDR3 DNA: TGTGCCAGCACCCACTCCAAGCGAGGGAACACCGGGGAGCTGTTTTTT
clone size: NA
V gene: TRBV28
J gene: TRBJ2-2
D gene: NA

CDR3 protein: CASRAGANTGELFF
CDR3 DNA: TGCGCCAGCAGAGCGGGAGCCAACACCGGGGAGCTGTTTTTT
clone size: NA
V gene: TRBV10-2
J gene: TRBJ2-2
D gene: TRBD2

CDR3 protein: CATSRVTGTGGSDTQYF
CDR3 DNA: TGTGCCACCAGCAGAGTAACCGGGACAGGGGGCTCAGATACGCAGTATTTT
clone size: NA
V gene: TRBV15
J gene: TRBJ2-3
D gene: TRBD1

CDR3 protein: CASSIQGWVNAEAFF
CDR3 DNA: TGTGCCAGTAGTATACAGGGATGGGTGAACGCTGAAGCTTTCTTT
clone size: once
V gene: TRBV19
J gene: TRBJ1-1
D gene: NA

CDR3 protein: CSVESGRGSYEQYF
CDR3 DNA: TGCAGCGTTGAGTCCGGCAGGGGGTCGTACGAGCAGTACTTC
clone size: NA
V gene: TRBV29-1
J gene: TRBJ2-7
D gene: TRBD1

CDR3 protein: CASSLREISNTGELFF
CDR3 DNA: TGTGCCAGCAGCCTTAGGGAGATTTCGAACACCGGGGAGCTGTTTTTT
clone size: NA
V gene: TRBV7-8
J gene: TRBJ2-2
D gene: NA

CDR3 protein: CASSRQGGNTEAFF
CDR3 DNA: TGTGCCAGCAGCAGACAGGGAGGGAACACTGAAGCTTTCTTT
clone size: NA
V gene: TRBV7-3
J gene: TRBJ1-1
D gene: TRBD1

CDR3 protein: CATSDPYPGQGGITDTQYF
CDR3 DNA: TGTGCCACCAGTGACCCTTACCCCGGACAGGGAGGGATCACAGATACGCAGTATTTT
clone size: NA
V gene: TRBV24-1
J gene: TRBJ2-3
D gene: NA

CDR3 protein: CSVPPLAGRGETQYF
CDR3 DNA: TGCAGCGTCCCTCCCCTAGCGGGAAGGGGAGAGACCCAGTACTTC
clone size: NA
V gene: TRBV29-1
J gene: TRBJ2-5
D gene: TRBD2

CDR3 protein: CAWGGANTGELFF
CDR3 DNA: TGTGCCTGGGGGGGAGCGAACACCGGGGAGCTGTTTTTT
clone size: NA
V gene: TRBV30
J gene: TRBJ2-2
D gene: NA

CDR3 protein: CASSPRAPGESEKLFF
CDR3 DNA: TGTGCCAGCTCACCACGGGCGCCAGGGGAAAGTGAAAAACTGTTTTTT
clone size: once
V gene: TRBV18
J gene: TRBJ1-4
D gene: NA

CDR3 protein: CASYREDNEQFF
CDR3 DNA: TGCGCCAGCTACAGGGAAGACAATGAGCAGTTCTTC
clone size: NA
V gene: TRBV5-1
J gene: TRBJ2-1
D gene: NA

CDR3 protein: CASRLTSGSYEQYF
CDR3 DNA: TGTGCCAGCAGACTAACTAGCGGGAGCTACGAGCAGTACTTC
clone size: NA
V gene: TRBV6-5
J gene: TRBJ2-7
D gene: TRBD2

CDR3 protein: CASSQGASGYNEQFF
CDR3 DNA: TGTGCCAGCAGCCAAGGGGCTAGCGGCTACAATGAGCAGTTCTTC
clone size: NA
V gene: TRBV7-7
J gene: TRBJ2-1
D gene: TRBD2

CDR3 protein: CASSGQGEFEAFF
CDR3 DNA: TGTGCCAGCTCCGGACAGGGAGAATTTGAAGCTTTCTTT
clone size: NA
V gene: TRBV11-2
J gene: TRBJ1-1
D gene: TRBD1